This T cell receptor beta chain was profiled in a study of long-term antiretroviral therapy in people with HIV. Regarding this clone: Its antigen remains unidentified.

Researchers ran immunoSEQ v3.0 at survey level. A target of about 40,000-55,000 T-cell genomes per sample was set for sequencing. The data were produced by immunoSEQ multiplex PCR, yet TCRdb's version contains in-frame clones alone and is incomplete. The sample lists approximately 20,000 clones; about 80% were seen once. Whole-study results and caveats: Patients on ART gained diversity, which nonetheless stayed below transplant donor controls.

Losses at the gene ends were 5 bases for V and 1 base for J; bases not matched to a gene: 6. The CDR3 has 17 residues. Germline CDR1 reads MDHEN; CDR2 reads SYDVKM. This sequence originates from a man aged 50-59 years with HIV. The sequencing used unsorted PBMCs, collected 2.2 years after starting antiretroviral therapy. The chain recombines TRBV28 with TRBJ2-6, with TRBD1 matching over 9 bases. The CDR3: CASSPRQGVSGANVLTF. DNA for the CDR3: TGTGCCAGCAGTCCCCGACAGGGGGTTTCTGGGGCCAACGTCCTGACTTTC.